Listed below are T cell receptor beta chains from one sample, sequenced in a study of blood T cell repertoires in COVID-19. Some clones are missing from TCRdb's copy, which holds only in-frame ones; the method was immunoSEQ multiplex PCR. The repertoire holds 100,000 or so clones, with about 86% as singletons. Source material: peripheral blood. The origin of the receptors is a man aged 80 or over with acute or convalescent COVID-19. The CDR3 runs from the conserved cysteine through the conserved F or W. A D gene is named only where the DNA matches it firmly. Rows may omit the clone size; those that give it use once, few, many or a size class.

abundance	v_gene	j_gene	d_gene	CDR3aa	CDR3nt
few	TRBV29-1	TRBJ1-2	NA	CSVVSTLYGYTF	TGCAGCGTTGTGTCGACACTCTATGGCTACACCTTC
once	TRBV6-6	TRBJ1-5	TRBD1	CASSYSAGGLQPQHF	TGTGCCAGCAGTTACTCCGCAGGGGGCCTTCAGCCCCAGCATTTT
NA	TRBV28	TRBJ1-5	NA	CASLSRVTFSNQPQHF	TGTGCCAGCCTCAGCAGGGTGACCTTTAGCAATCAGCCCCAGCATTTT
once	TRBV2	TRBJ1-2	TRBD1	CASSGQGQGSGGYTF	TGTGCCAGCAGTGGGCAAGGACAGGGGAGTGGCGGCTACACCTTC
once	TRBV5-6	TRBJ1-2	TRBD1	CASSLGTGTNYGYTF	TGTGCCAGCAGCTTGGGGACAGGGACTAACTATGGCTACACCTTC
NA	TRBV19	TRBJ1-1	NA	CANQDRINTEAFF	TGTGCCAACCAAGACAGAATCAACACTGAAGCTTTCTTT
NA	TRBV6-5	TRBJ2-3	NA	CASTRGGTDTQYF	TGTGCCAGCACCCGAGGAGGCACAGATACGCAGTATTTT
NA	TRBV18	TRBJ1-1	NA	CASSVRRGSDTEAFF	TGTGCCAGCTCCGTGAGGAGGGGCTCGGACACTGAAGCTTTCTTT
NA	TRBV19	TRBJ1-2	TRBD1	CASSTGGEANYGYTF	TGTGCCAGTAGCACAGGGGGCGAAGCTAACTATGGCTACACCTTC
once	TRBV5-1	TRBJ2-3	TRBD1	CASSFLPGGEDTQYF	TGCGCCAGCAGCTTTCTCCCAGGGGGAGAAGATACGCAGTATTTT
NA	TRBV5-1	TRBJ2-5	NA	CASSLGDAQETQYF	TGCGCCAGCAGCTTAGGAGACGCCCAAGAGACCCAGTACTTC
NA	TRBV7-2	TRBJ2-1	TRBD2	CASSLGVSGNDEQFF	TGTGCCAGCAGCTTAGGGGTTAGCGGGAACGATGAGCAGTTCTTC
NA	TRBV18	TRBJ1-2	TRBD1	CASSPGTGETGYTF	TGTGCCAGCTCACCTGGGACAGGGGAGACTGGCTACACCTTC
NA	TRBV18	TRBJ2-1	NA	CASSPTSLRHNEQFF	TGTGCCAGCTCACCAACTAGCCTTCGCCACAATGAGCAGTTCTTC
few	TRBV25-1	TRBJ2-3	NA	CASSRSRLTSTDTQYF	TGTGCCAGCAGTCGATCCCGGTTGACTAGCACAGATACGCAGTATTTT
NA	TRBV9	TRBJ2-1	NA	CASSVGGGNSYNEQFF	TGTGCCAGCAGCGTAGGTGGAGGGAACTCCTACAATGAGCAGTTCTTC
once	TRBV19	TRBJ2-1	TRBD1	CASSMRTGKSYNEQFF	TGTGCCAGTAGTATGAGGACAGGGAAGTCCTACAATGAGCAGTTCTTC
once	TRBV20-1	TRBJ1-6	NA	CSVHTDSPLHF	TGCAGTGTTCATACTGATTCACCCCTCCACTTT
NA	TRBV28	TRBJ1-1	NA	CASSYFTEAFF	TGTGCCAGCAGCTATTTCACTGAAGCTTTCTTT
NA	TRBV5-8	TRBJ2-2	TRBD2	CASSLLAGGYTGELFF	TGTGCCAGCAGCTTACTAGCGGGAGGATACACCGGGGAGCTGTTTTTT
NA	TRBV30	TRBJ2-7	TRBD2	CAWTLAGSSSYEQYF	TGTGCCTGGACCCTAGCGGGATCAAGCTCCTACGAGCAGTACTTC
NA	TRBV18	TRBJ2-3	TRBD2	CASSPPRGGASDTQYF	TGTGCCAGCTCACCACCCCGGGGGGGGGCTTCAGATACGCAGTATTTT
NA	TRBV28	TRBJ1-1	NA	CASSVIGRRNTEAFF	TGTGCCAGCAGCGTTATAGGGAGGAGGAACACTGAAGCTTTCTTT
NA	TRBV7-2	TRBJ2-4	TRBD2	CASSAGLAGGGRIQYF	TGTGCCAGCAGCGCCGGACTAGCGGGAGGCGGACGGATTCAGTACTTC
NA	TRBV6-5	TRBJ2-7	TRBD1	CASSYSPGQTYEQYF	TGTGCCAGCAGTTACTCACCGGGACAGACCTACGAGCAGTACTTC
NA	TRBV7-2	TRBJ2-7	NA	CASSLELAYEQYF	TGTGCCAGCAGCTTAGAACTAGCCTACGAGCAGTACTTC
NA	TRBV5-4	TRBJ2-5	NA	CASSPGDTQETQYF	TGTGCCAGCAGCCCAGGGGACACCCAAGAGACCCAGTACTTC
NA	TRBV30	TRBJ1-2	NA	CAWNPARGNYGYTF	TGTGCCTGGAACCCAGCTAGGGGAAACTATGGCTACACCTTC
NA	TRBV19	TRBJ1-5	NA	CATKIRTVDSNQPQHF	TGTGCCACCAAGATCCGAACTGTTGATAGCAATCAGCCCCAGCATTTT
NA	TRBV30	TRBJ1-5	TRBD1	CAWSSQGRCHQPQHF	TGTGCCTGGAGTTCACAGGGGAGATGTCATCAGCCCCAGCATTTT
NA	TRBV29-1	TRBJ1-2	NA	CSVAQGNYGYTF	TGCAGCGTTGCCCAGGGCAACTATGGCTACACCTTC
NA	TRBV28	TRBJ2-1	TRBD2	CASSSTGTSGYNEQFF	TGTGCCAGCAGTTCTACCGGGACTAGCGGCTACAATGAGCAGTTCTTC